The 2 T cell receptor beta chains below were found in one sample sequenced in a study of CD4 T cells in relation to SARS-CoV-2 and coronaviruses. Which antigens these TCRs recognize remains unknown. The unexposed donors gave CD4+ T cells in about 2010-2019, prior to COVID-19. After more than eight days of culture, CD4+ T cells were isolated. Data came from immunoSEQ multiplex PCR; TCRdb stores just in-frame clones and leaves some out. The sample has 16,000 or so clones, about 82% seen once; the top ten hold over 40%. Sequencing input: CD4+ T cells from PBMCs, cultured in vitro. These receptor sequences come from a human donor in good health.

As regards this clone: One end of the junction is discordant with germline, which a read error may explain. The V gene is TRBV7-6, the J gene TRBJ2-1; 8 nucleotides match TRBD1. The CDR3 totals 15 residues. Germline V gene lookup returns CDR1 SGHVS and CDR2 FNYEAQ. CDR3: CASSAGGLSYNEQFF. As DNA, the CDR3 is TGTGCCAGCAGCGCAGGGGGCCTATCCTATAATGAGCAGTTCTTC.

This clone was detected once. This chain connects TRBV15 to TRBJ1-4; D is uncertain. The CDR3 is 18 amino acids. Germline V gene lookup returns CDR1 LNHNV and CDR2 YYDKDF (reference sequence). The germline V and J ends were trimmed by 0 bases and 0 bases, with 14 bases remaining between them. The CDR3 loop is CATSRDPRVSSTNEKLFF. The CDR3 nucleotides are TGTGCCACCAGCAGAGATCCAAGGGTTTCTTCAACTAATGAAAAACTGTTTTTT.